Listed here are 31 T cell receptor beta chains from one sample, sequenced in a study of cytomegalovirus exposure and HLA in healthy donors. Assay used: immunoSEQ multiplex PCR; TCRdb lists only in-frame clones, some missing. In the table there are approximately 200,000 clones, about 81% of which are singletons. The sample taken for sequencing was PBMCs. These receptors were collected from a woman aged 25 to 45 in good health and CMV-seronegative.

This chain uses TRBV5-1 with TRBJ2-7, with D perhaps TRBD2 (6 bases). CDR1 and CDR2 from the germline V gene are SGHRS and YFSETQ. Trimming stripped 0 bases from V and 2 bases from J, with 15 bases between. This CDR3 has 16 residues. CDR3 residues: CASSLAGAGQAYEQYF. CDR3 nucleotide sequence: TGCGCCAGCAGCTTGGCCGGAGCGGGTCAGGCCTACGAGCAGTACTTC.

The CDR3, as DNA: TGCGCCAGCAGCGATTCAGCGTCCATGAACACTGAAGCTTTCTTT. Amino acid sequence: CASSDSASMNTEAFF. V usage is TRBV5-1 and J usage is TRBJ1-1; D remains unclear. The CDR3 has 15 amino acids. Trimming cost V 4 bases and J 0 bases, with 13 bases left between them. The V gene's germline CDR1 is SGHRS and CDR2 YFSETQ. Supplemented by reference TRBV5-1 and TRBJ1-1, the full variable domain reads KAGVTQTPRYLIKTRGQQVTLSCSPISGHRSVSWYQQTPGQGLQFLFEYFSETQRNKGNFPGRFSGRQFSNSRSEMNVSTLELGDSALYLCASSDSASMNTEAFFGQGTRLTVV.

This clone has only a few counts. The chain recombines TRBV27 with TRBJ1-2; 9 bases align to TRBD1. This CDR3 has 12 residues. V shed 5 bases and J 8 bases; nucleotides not matched to a gene: 3. CDR1 is MNHEY and CDR2 is SMNVEV in the germline V gene (reference sequence). The CDR3 DNA follows: TGTGCCAGCAGTGAACAGGGGGCCGGCTACACCTTC. Amino acid sequence: CASSEQGAGYTF.

The rearrangement links TRBV5-4 to TRBJ2-3, with D perhaps TRBD1 (5 bases). CDR1 is SGHNT and CDR2 is YYREEE in the germline V gene (reference sequence). The CDR3 loop spans 14 amino acids. V was trimmed by 3 bases and J by 2 bases, leaving 10 bases between them. The CDR3 loop reads CASSWTYSTDTQYF. The DNA of the CDR3 is TGTGCCAGCAGCTGGACATATTCCACAGATACGCAGTATTTT. The complete variable domain, with remaining parts taken from reference TRBV5-4 and TRBJ2-3, reads ETGVTQSPTHLIKTRGQQVTLRCSSQSGHNTVSWYQQALGQGPQFIFQYYREEENGRGNFPPRFSGLQFPNYSSELNVNALELDDSALYLCASSWTYSTDTQYFGPGTRLTVL.

The J gene is TRBJ1-4, the V gene TRBV5-1; D may be TRBD1 (5 bases). V dropped 4 bases and J dropped 7 bases, with 20 bases sitting between them. Germline values: CDR1 SGHRS, CDR2 YFSETQ. CDR3 length: 16 amino acids. For the CDR3, the DNA is TGCGCCAGCAGCCCGCGGGGCCCCGGAGGGGTTGAAAAACTGTTTTTT. Residues: CASSPRGPGGVEKLFF.

This clone was detected many times. This sequence joins TRBV5-1 and TRBJ1-6; 12 bases line up with TRBD1. This CDR3 contains 16 residues. The V and J ends lost 4 bases and 9 bases, in that order; junction bases with no gene match: 8. Germline V gives CDR1 SGHRS, CDR2 YFSETQ. The CDR3 DNA reads TGCGCCAGCAGCCTAGGGACAGGGGGCTCTATTTCACCCCTCCACTTT. Encoded protein: CASSLGTGGSISPLHF.

CDR3 bases: TGTGCCAGCAGTTCACAGGGAAGGGCCGGGGAGCTGTTTTTT. Encoded protein: CASSSQGRAGELFF. The gene calls are TRBV27 and TRBJ2-2, with a possible D match to TRBD1 (6 bases). The CDR3 contains 14 residues. The V and J ends lost 4 bases and 6 bases respectively, with 12 bases between them. CDR1 is MNHEY, CDR2 SMNVEV, per germline (reference sequence).

V gene TRBV6-5 combines with J gene TRBJ1-2; TRBD1 is a possible D gene (5 bases). The CDR3 has 16 amino acids. With 2 bases removed from V and 0 bases from J, the gap between germline ends came to 13 bases. Per germline, CDR1 MNHEY and CDR2 SVGAGI. The CDR3 DNA reads as TGTGCCAGCAGTTACACGGTGGGGGGACCTAACTATGGCTACACCTTC. Its translation: CASSYTVGGPNYGYTF.

This chain connects TRBV10-1 to TRBJ1-3; D may be TRBD1 (6 bases). The length of the CDR3 is 14 residues. CDR1 and CDR2 from the germline V gene are WNHNN and SYGVQD (reference sequence). Trimming stripped 10 bases from V and 0 bases from J, with 13 bases between. DNA of the CDR3: TGCGCCATCTTACCGGACAGCTCTGGAAACACCATATATTTT. Its protein is CAILPDSSGNTIYF.

This chain uses TRBV6-1 with TRBJ1-4; no clear D. The length of the CDR3 is 17 residues. V shed 4 bases and J shed 7 bases, with 22 bases lying between them. Per the germline V gene, CDR1 is MNHNS and CDR2 is SASEGT. CDR3: CASSVDVFVVVGEKLFF. DNA of the CDR3: TGTGCCAGCAGTGTCGATGTTTTTGTAGTGGTTGGTGAAAAACTGTTTTTT.

The gene calls are TRBV11-2 and TRBJ1-4; D is uncertain. The CDR3 consists of 13 residues. Trimming took 5 bases from V and 6 from J, leaving 10 bases between them. The germline V gene has CDR1 SGHAT and CDR2 FQNNGV. The CDR3 nucleotides read TGTGCCAGCAGCCCGAGCATCCATGAAAAACTGTTTTTT. Amino acid sequence: CASSPSIHEKLFF.

This clone was observed many times. The chain is built from TRBV6-4 and TRBJ2-1; 7 bases match TRBD1. V was clipped by 0 bases and J by 6 bases; unmatched bases: 5. The germline CDR1 and CDR2 sequences are MRHNA and SNTAGT. This CDR3 is built from 15 residues. The CDR3 DNA reads as TGTGCCAGCAGTGACTCCCGGACAGGTGGCAATGAGCAGTTCTTC. Amino acid sequence: CASSDSRTGGNEQFF.

The chain joins TRBV27 to TRBJ1-1; no reliable D call. Trimming removed 8 bases at V and 1 base at J, with 14 bases between. This CDR3 has 14 residues. CDR1 and CDR2 from the germline V gene are MNHEY and SMNVEV (reference sequence). CDR3 coding DNA: TGTGCCAGCCGTCAATGGCTCCAGAACACTGAAGCTTTCTTT. As protein: CASRQWLQNTEAFF.

V gene TRBV28 combines with J gene TRBJ2-7; the match to TRBD1 covers 7 bases. The CDR3 runs to 17 residues. Germline V lookup: CDR1 MDHEN, CDR2 SYDVKM. V shed 6 bases, J shed 0 bases, and the junction held 14 bases outside the gene matches. The CDR3 spells CASSAPPWDRSSYEQYF. CDR3 bases: TGTGCCAGCAGCGCGCCCCCCTGGGACAGAAGCTCCTACGAGCAGTACTTC. The whole variable domain, filled in from reference TRBV28 and TRBJ2-7, reads DVKVTQSSRYLVKRTGEKVFLECVQDMDHENMFWYRQDPGLGLRLIYFSYDVKMKEKGDIPEGYSVSREKKERFSLILESASTNQTSMYLCASSAPPWDRSSYEQYFGPGTRLTVT.

V is TRBV4-2 and J is TRBJ1-5, with TRBD1 as a possible D gene (6 bases). V lost 0 bases and J lost 2, with 11 bases in between. The CDR3 consists of 16 residues. CDR1 and CDR2 (germline): LGHNA, YNFKEQ. The CDR3 DNA reads as TGTGCCAGCAGCCAAGAGTCAGGGGACGGCAATCAGCCCCAGCATTTT. Translated: CASSQESGDGNQPQHF.

This clone has a single count. The chain is built from TRBV29-1 and TRBJ1-2; 11 bases fit TRBD1. The ends lost 6 bases at V and 7 bases at J; junction bases unmatched: 10. This CDR3 has 14 amino acids. From germline, CDR1 is SQVTM and CDR2 ANQGSEA. The CDR3 coding sequence is TGCAGCGTCGGGGACAGGGGGGGTTGGGTTGGCTACACCTTC. Translating gives CSVGDRGGWVGYTF.

J is TRBJ1-2 and V is TRBV18; 7 nucleotides align to TRBD1. Germline loops: CDR1 KGHSH, CDR2 LQKENI. J lost 3 bases, V lost 6 bases, and 7 bases had no gene match. There are 14 residues in the CDR3. The DNA for the CDR3 is TGTGCCAGCTCCCGAGGGGGCGCGGACTATGGCTACACCTTC. The encoded protein is CASSRGGADYGYTF.

The genes are TRBV6-1 and TRBJ2-1, with 8 bases aligning to TRBD2. The V and J ends lost 8 bases and 6 bases, in that order; junction bases with no gene match: 9. The germline V gene has CDR1 MNHNS and CDR2 SASEGT. The CDR3 is made up of 14 amino acids. CDR3 DNA sequence: TGTGCCAGCTTGTTCGAGCGGGAGTCCAATGAGCAGTTCTTC. As protein: CASLFERESNEQFF.

This chain connects TRBV2 to TRBJ2-5, with D maybe TRBD1 (6 bases). CDR1 is SNHLY, CDR2 FYNNEI, per germline. CDR3 length equals 14 residues. V lost 7 bases and J 4 bases, leaving 16 bases between the germline ends. In DNA, the CDR3 is TGTGCCAGCACACAGGGTCCGGCTCGAGAGACCCAGTACTTC. Encoded protein: CASTQGPARETQYF.

The CDR3 here is CASSIGRTGGNQPQHF. The CDR3 DNA reads TGTGCCAGTAGTATAGGGAGGACAGGGGGCAATCAGCCCCAGCATTTT. V usage is TRBV19 and J usage is TRBJ1-5; TRBD1 matches 9 bases. In germline, CDR1 is LNHDA, CDR2 SQIVND (reference sequence). The trim removed 1 base at V and 2 bases at J, leaving 3 bases unmatched. The CDR3 totals 16 residues.

The V call is TRBV13, the J call TRBJ1-1; D is unclear. V was shortened by 5 bases and J by 5 bases, with 18 bases between the two germline ends. CDR3 size: 15 residues. The germline gives CDR1 PRHDT, CDR2 FYEKMQ (reference sequence). This CDR3 is CASSGLWGEGTEAFF. The CDR3 DNA reads TGTGCCAGCAGCGGACTCTGGGGAGAGGGAACTGAAGCTTTCTTT. The variable domain in full, completed from reference TRBV13 and TRBJ1-1, reads AAGVIQSPRHLIKEKRETATLKCYPIPRHDTVYWYQQGPGQDPQFLISFYEKMQSDKGSIPDRFSAQQFSDYHSELNMSSLELGDSALYFCASSGLWGEGTEAFFGQGTRLTVV.

This clone occurred once. The chain couples TRBV6-1 to TRBJ2-7, with 7 bases fitting TRBD1. This CDR3 has 14 residues. Trimming cost V 6 bases and J 3 bases; bases outside gene matches: 8. Germline loops: CDR1 MNHNS, CDR2 SASEGT. CDR3 bases: TGTGCCAGCAGCCCCACAGGGGACCTCTACGAGCAGTACTTC. Residues: CASSPTGDLYEQYF.

The chain uses TRBV28 and TRBJ2-1; 8 bases align to TRBD2. Germline V gene sequence: CDR1 MDHEN, CDR2 SYDVKM. The CDR3 extends over 16 amino acids. Germline trimming cut 5 bases from V and 4 bases from J; bases unmatched to any gene: 10. CDR3 coding DNA: TGTGCCAGCAGTCGATTAGGTAGCGGGAATTACAATGAGCAGTTCTTC. It specifies CASSRLGSGNYNEQFF.

In nucleotides, the CDR3 is TGCGCCAGCAGCGAAGCGGGACTAAACTACAATGAGCAGTTCTTC. It yields the protein CASSEAGLNYNEQFF. The V and J genes are TRBV10-2 and TRBJ2-1, with 7 bases identical to TRBD2. This CDR3 is 15 amino acids long. Germline loops: CDR1 WSHSY, CDR2 SAAADI. The junction had 8 bases not matched to a gene; V was cut back by 6 bases and J by 3 bases.

This chain joins TRBV6-7 and TRBJ1-3; D gene ambiguous. TRBV6-7 is labeled an ORF, and its function is uncertain. This CDR3 comprises 16 residues. V was pared by 3 bases and J by 1 base, with 13 bases between. CDR3 DNA: TGTGCCAGCAGTTATCGCCTCACAACATCTGGAAACACCATATATTTT. Its translation: CASSYRLTTSGNTIYF.

This chain connects TRBV11-3 to TRBJ2-7, with D tentatively TRBD1 (6 bases). V was clipped by 3 bases and J by 3 bases, with 9 bases between them. CDR1 and CDR2 from the germline V gene are SGHNT and YENEEA. The CDR3 runs to 13 residues. The CDR3 region is CASSLDRDYEQYF. CDR3 coding DNA: TGTGCCAGCAGCTTGGACAGAGACTACGAGCAGTACTTC.

This chain joins TRBV2 and TRBJ2-3; D may be TRBD1 (6 bases). The V and J ends lost 4 bases and 2 bases respectively, with 13 bases between them. CDR1 and CDR2 (germline): SNHLY, FYNNEI. The CDR3 is made up of 15 amino acids. The CDR3 spells CASSAGDTNTDTQYF. In nucleotides, the CDR3 is TGTGCCAGCAGTGCAGGGGACACAAACACAGATACGCAGTATTTT.

The rearrangement uses TRBV7-9 and TRBJ1-2; 7 bases are a match to TRBD1. The CDR3 runs 14 residues. J gave up 4 bases and V 5 bases, and 7 bases lay outside the gene matches. Germline V gene sequence: CDR1 SEHNR, CDR2 FQNEAQ (reference sequence). DNA of the CDR3: TGTGCCAGCAGCCCAGGGACAGTAGTCTATGGCTACACCTTC. Its protein product is CASSPGTVVYGYTF.

The rearrangement uses TRBV5-1 and TRBJ2-1, with TRBD1 matching over 8 bases. This CDR3 is built from 15 residues. Germline CDR1 is SGHRS and CDR2 is YFSETQ. V was clipped by 4 bases and J by 9 bases; unmatched bases: 12. CDR3 nucleotides: TGCGCCAGCAGCCTCATGACAGGGGCAATAGGTGAGCAGTTCTTC. Encoded protein: CASSLMTGAIGEQFF.

As regards this clone: The sample contains more than one DNA sequence encoding this CDR3. V usage is TRBV15 and J usage is TRBJ1-5; D is uncertain. V lost 0 bases and J 7 bases, leaving 4 bases between the germline ends. The CDR3 contains 12 residues. Germline assignment: CDR1 LNHNV and CDR2 YYDKDF (reference sequence). The CDR3 nucleotides read TGTGCCACCAGCAGAGATCAGCAGCCCCAGCATTTT. Translated: CATSRDQQPQHF.

This clone was seen only once. The rearrangement uses TRBV9 and TRBJ2-5; 8 bases fit TRBD1. With 3 bases clipped from V and 5 bases from J, the junction kept 12 bases outside the gene matches. Germline CDR1 and CDR2: SGDLS and YYNGEE. This CDR3 spans 16 amino acids. In nucleotides, the CDR3 is TGTGCCAGCAGCGACGGCGGACAGGGACAACTGGAGACCCAGTACTTC. Encoded protein: CASSDGGQGQLETQYF.